These T cell receptor beta chains were read from a single sample in a study of early stage breast cancer tumors. Profiling relied on immunoSEQ multiplex PCR, and the TCRdb table lists in-frame clones only, not all of them. The sample carries tens of thousands of clones, 74% recorded once. What was sequenced was blood. These receptors were obtained from a middle-aged person with breast cancer. CDR3s leave out the opening cysteine and the closing phenylalanine or tryptophan. Fields, in order: J gene, V gene, CDR3 protein.

j_gene: TRBJ2-3
v_gene: TRBV7-8
CDR3aa: ASSLGLAGGATQY

j_gene: TRBJ1-1
v_gene: TRBV9
CDR3aa: ASTTRAGEAF

j_gene: TRBJ2-3
v_gene: TRBV6-4
CDR3aa: ASSEREAPWDTQY

j_gene: TRBJ1-1
v_gene: TRBV11-2
CDR3aa: ASSLGAGQGSVQAF

j_gene: TRBJ1-4
v_gene: TRBV28
CDR3aa: ASSLSDRNEKLF

j_gene: TRBJ1-5
v_gene: TRBV30
CDR3aa: AWSPLPTQPQH

j_gene: TRBJ1-2
v_gene: TRBV30
CDR3aa: AWVGQSYGYT

j_gene: TRBJ2-2
v_gene: TRBV9
CDR3aa: ASSRLADLTGELF

j_gene: TRBJ2-5
v_gene: TRBV9
CDR3aa: ASSVEGTRGETQY

j_gene: TRBJ1-2
v_gene: TRBV11-3
CDR3aa: ASSLKGPNSGYT

j_gene: TRBJ2-1
v_gene: TRBV27
CDR3aa: ASSRRLAGVNEQF

j_gene: TRBJ2-5
v_gene: TRBV2
CDR3aa: ASSGDRAAQY

j_gene: TRBJ2-7
v_gene: TRBV7-2
CDR3aa: ASSLGVGTYEQY

j_gene: TRBJ1-2
v_gene: TRBV27
CDR3aa: ASSSLRQGYGYT

j_gene: TRBJ2-5
v_gene: TRBV11-3
CDR3aa: ASREDTKETQY

j_gene: TRBJ1-4
v_gene: TRBV5-4
CDR3aa: ASSRDRGPNEKLF

j_gene: TRBJ1-1
v_gene: TRBV5-1
CDR3aa: ASSPTVATEAF

j_gene: TRBJ2-7
v_gene: TRBV10-2
CDR3aa: ASSETQDKGEQY

j_gene: TRBJ1-2
v_gene: TRBV27
CDR3aa: ASSPAGPNYGYT

j_gene: TRBJ1-3
v_gene: TRBV4-2
CDR3aa: ASSPGTQDLSGNTIY

j_gene: TRBJ1-2
v_gene: TRBV29-1
CDR3aa: SVMVQNYGYT

j_gene: TRBJ2-3
v_gene: TRBV28
CDR3aa: ASKQRYLTDTQY

j_gene: TRBJ2-7
v_gene: TRBV21-1
CDR3aa: ASSKGRSGSPGEQY

j_gene: TRBJ2-7
v_gene: TRBV27
CDR3aa: ASSLSGLTSYEQY

j_gene: TRBJ2-5
v_gene: TRBV7-9
CDR3aa: ASSSHQRETQY